This is a list of T cell receptor beta chains from one sample in a study of CD8+ T cells in alopecia areata. Method: immunoSEQ multiplex PCR; TCRdb's copy keeps in-frame clones and lacks some. The sample includes some 150,000 clones, 54% of them seen just once. The sequenced sample was CD8+ T cells sorted from blood, obtained at week 4, from a patient treated with tofacitinib. Receptors originate from a human donor with alopecia areata. The CDR3 runs from the conserved cysteine through the conserved F or W. The D gene is left open where the match is weak. Some rows mark clone size as missing; the rest say once, few, many or name a class of expanded clone.

v_gene: TRBV30; j_gene: TRBJ2-3; d_gene: -; abundance: once; CDR3aa: CAWSVDGTDTQYF; CDR3nt: TGTGCCTGGAGTGTTGACGGCACAGATACGCAGTATTTT
v_gene: TRBV30; j_gene: TRBJ1-1; d_gene: -; abundance: -; CDR3aa: CAWGSPGFEAFF; CDR3nt: TGTGCCTGGGGATCCCCAGGGTTTGAAGCTTTCTTT
v_gene: TRBV5-1; j_gene: TRBJ1-6; d_gene: TRBD1; abundance: many; CDR3aa: CASRPAGTENSPLHF; CDR3nt: TGCGCCAGCAGGCCCGCTGGGACAGAGAATTCACCCCTCCACTTT
v_gene: TRBV5-1; j_gene: TRBJ1-6; d_gene: -; abundance: -; CDR3aa: CASSDSYNSPLHF; CDR3nt: TGCGCCAGCAGCGACTCGTATAATTCACCCCTCCACTTT
v_gene: TRBV7-8; j_gene: TRBJ2-7; d_gene: TRBD2; abundance: few; CDR3aa: CASSPRGGKGYEQYF; CDR3nt: TGTGCCAGCAGCCCTCGGGGGGGGAAGGGCTACGAGCAGTACTTC
v_gene: TRBV29-1; j_gene: TRBJ2-5; d_gene: -; abundance: -; CDR3aa: CSVAGVLGQETQYF; CDR3nt: TGCAGCGTCGCAGGGGTTCTCGGCCAAGAGACCCAGTACTTC
v_gene: TRBV29-1; j_gene: TRBJ2-7; d_gene: -; abundance: -; CDR3aa: CSVENRGPGAGYEQYF; CDR3nt: TGCAGCGTTGAAAACCGAGGCCCGGGGGCCGGCTACGAGCAGTACTTC
v_gene: TRBV7-9; j_gene: TRBJ2-7; d_gene: -; abundance: -; CDR3aa: CASSGGLADYEQYF; CDR3nt: TGTGCCAGCAGCGGGGGACTGGCCGACTACGAGCAGTACTTC
v_gene: TRBV7-3; j_gene: TRBJ2-3; d_gene: TRBD2; abundance: few; CDR3aa: CASSSYWSGGTDTQYF; CDR3nt: TGTGCCAGCAGCTCGTACTGGAGCGGGGGAACAGATACGCAGTATTTT
v_gene: TRBV5-1; j_gene: TRBJ1-1; d_gene: -; abundance: few; CDR3aa: CASSLVGAGTEAFF; CDR3nt: TGCGCCAGCAGCTTGGTCGGGGCCGGCACTGAAGCTTTCTTT
v_gene: TRBV2; j_gene: TRBJ2-7; d_gene: -; abundance: -; CDR3aa: CASSDSREQYF; CDR3nt: TGTGCCAGCAGTGACTCGCGTGAGCAGTACTTC
v_gene: TRBV13; j_gene: TRBJ2-5; d_gene: TRBD2; abundance: few; CDR3aa: CASSSSSGGVQETQYF; CDR3nt: TGTGCCAGCAGCTCATCTAGCGGGGGGGTGCAAGAGACCCAGTACTTC